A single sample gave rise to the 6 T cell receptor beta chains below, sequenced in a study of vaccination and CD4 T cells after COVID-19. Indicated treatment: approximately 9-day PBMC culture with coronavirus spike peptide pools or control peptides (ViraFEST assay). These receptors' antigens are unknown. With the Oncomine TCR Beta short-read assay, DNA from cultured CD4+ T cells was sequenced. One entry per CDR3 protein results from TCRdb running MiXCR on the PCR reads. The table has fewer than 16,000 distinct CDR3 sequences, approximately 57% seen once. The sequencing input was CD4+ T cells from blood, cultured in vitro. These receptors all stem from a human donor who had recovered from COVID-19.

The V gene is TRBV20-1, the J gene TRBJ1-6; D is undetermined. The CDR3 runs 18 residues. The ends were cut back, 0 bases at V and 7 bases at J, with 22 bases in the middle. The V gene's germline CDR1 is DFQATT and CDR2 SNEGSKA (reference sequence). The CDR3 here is CSARDKPGMVELNSPLHF. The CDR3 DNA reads TGCAGTGCTAGAGATAAGCCGGGGATGGTTGAACTAAATTCACCCCTCCACTTT.

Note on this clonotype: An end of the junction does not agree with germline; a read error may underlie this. The CDR3 DNA is TGTGCTAGCAGCGTTGGATTCACAGATACGCAGTATTTT. Its protein product is CASSVGFTDTQYF. The gene calls are TRBV7-7 and TRBJ2-3; D is ambiguous. Germline CDR1 SSHAT, CDR2 FNYEAQ (reference sequence). There are 13 residues in the CDR3.

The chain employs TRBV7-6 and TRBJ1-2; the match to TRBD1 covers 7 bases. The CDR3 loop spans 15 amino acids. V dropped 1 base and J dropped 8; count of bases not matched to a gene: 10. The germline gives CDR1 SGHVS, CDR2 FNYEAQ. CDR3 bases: TGTGCCAGCAGCTTAGAGACTGGGAGGGGGCACGGCTACACCTTC. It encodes CASSLETGRGHGYTF.

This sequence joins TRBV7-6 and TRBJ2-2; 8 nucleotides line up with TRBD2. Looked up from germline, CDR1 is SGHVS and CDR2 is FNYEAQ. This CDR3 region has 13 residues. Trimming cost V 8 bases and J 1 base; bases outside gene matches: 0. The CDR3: CASRGGNTGELFF. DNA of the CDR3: TGTGCCAGCCGGGGGGGGAACACCGGGGAGCTGTTTTTT.

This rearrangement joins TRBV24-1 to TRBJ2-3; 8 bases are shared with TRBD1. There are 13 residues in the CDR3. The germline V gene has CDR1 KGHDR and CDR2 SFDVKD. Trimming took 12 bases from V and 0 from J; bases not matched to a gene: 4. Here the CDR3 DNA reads TGTGCCGCCGGACAGGGAAGCACAGATACGCAGTATTTT. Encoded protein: CAAGQGSTDTQYF.

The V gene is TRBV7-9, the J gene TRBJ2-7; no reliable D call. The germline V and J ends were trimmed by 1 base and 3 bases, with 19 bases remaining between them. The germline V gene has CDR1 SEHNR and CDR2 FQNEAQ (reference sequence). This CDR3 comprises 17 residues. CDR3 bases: TGTGCCAGCAGCTTAGTAGGCCTCGGGTTTAAGTTCTACGAGCAGTACTTC. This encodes CASSLVGLGFKFYEQYF.